Included here is one TCR beta chain sequence, with context. TCRdb's copy holds only in-frame clones and misses some; the assay was immunoSEQ multiplex PCR. The data contain more than 450,000 clones, around 90% of them singletons. These data are taken from a study of blood T cell repertoires in COVID-19. Germline V gene sequence: CDR1 MNHEY, CDR2 SMNVEV (reference sequence). V shed 5 bases and J 8 bases; nucleotides not matched to a gene: 8. CDR3 length equals 15 residues. Material for sequencing was PBMCs or T cells enriched from blood (not recorded which). The V and J genes are TRBV27 and TRBJ2-1; 11 bases are shared with TRBD1. This receptor was taken from a woman in her late teens or twenties who had recovered from COVID-19. The CDR3 nucleotides read TGTGCCAGCAGTCGTAATGGACAGGGGGCCTATGAGCAGTTCTTC. It codes for CASSRNGQGAYEQFF.